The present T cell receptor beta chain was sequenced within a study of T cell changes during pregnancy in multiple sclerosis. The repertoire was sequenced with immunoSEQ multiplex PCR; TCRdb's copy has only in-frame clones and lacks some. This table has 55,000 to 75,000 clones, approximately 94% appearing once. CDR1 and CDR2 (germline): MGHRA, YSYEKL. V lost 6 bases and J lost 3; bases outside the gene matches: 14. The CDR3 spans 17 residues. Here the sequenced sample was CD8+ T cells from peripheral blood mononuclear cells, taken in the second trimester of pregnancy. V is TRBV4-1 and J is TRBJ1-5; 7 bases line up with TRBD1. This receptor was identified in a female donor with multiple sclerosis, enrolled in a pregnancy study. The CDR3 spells CASRITINRGPNQPQHF. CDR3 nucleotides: TGCGCCAGCAGAATAACTATAAACAGGGGCCCCAATCAGCCCCAGCATTTT.